The TCR beta chain under discussion was sequenced for a study of blood T cell repertoires in COVID-19 (dated by TCRdb to 2020 to 2022). Describing the broader study: Collaborator samples came from the United States, Italy and Spain and covered acute and convalescent phases of COVID-19. The prospective study material was composed of cDNA or gDNA derived from T cells, B-cell-depleted T cells, or PBMCs. Deeply sampled blood TCRbeta repertoires from subjects exposed to, actively infected with, or recovered from COVID-19 were included in the dataset. The repertoires were made available in a free public database intended to serve as a resource for research on the immune response to SARS-CoV-2. Samples were obtained from the ongoing ImmuneRACE study (first 160 participants) and from some 1,200 subjects provided by 6 global collaborators. Nearly every sample came with metadata listing a de-identified subject ID, COVID-19 status, age in years and sex. Where available, HLA class I and class II types were taken from metadata supplied by the sample provider and were not determined by assay-based typing. General conclusions and limits of the study: The amount of clinical and demographic metadata varied by source and participant and was provided uncurated.

Enrolling through a virtual design, the prospective study's participants ranged in age from roughly 18 to 90 years and lived across more than 20 United States geographic areas. In the prospective study, cohorts were assigned on the basis of participant-reported clinical history obtained from a screening survey and a study questionnaire. ImmuneRACE Cohort 3 recovered participants were defined by two consecutive negative NP/OP PCR tests, healthcare professional clearance, or symptom resolution. In the prospective study, mobile phlebotomists collected whole blood, serum and a nasopharyngeal or oropharyngeal swab from each participant. Additional blood draws and questionnaires over an approximately 2-month period could optionally be provided by prospective study participants. Blood samples from the prospective study were shipped frozen or at room temperature prior to DNA extraction. The CDR3 starts with the cysteine, ends with the phenylalanine, and has 12 residues. The CDR3 DNA has 36 bases and is translated from base 1. Trimming takes 5 bases from V and 7 bases from J, and the germline ends sit 9 bases apart.

For this clone: This receptor's antigen is unknown. Base quality data are lacking; no much larger clone is found one base away.

TCRbeta CDR3 regions were amplified from genomic DNA by means of the immunoSEQ Assay, a bias-controlled multiplex PCR. The paper's processing steps were these. Nucleated cell counts per sample were estimated from amplification of reference gene primers within the assay. To quantify the absolute abundance of each unique TCRbeta CDR3 rearrangement, sequence reads were collapsed and filtered. For each sample, productive Simpson clonality was calculated as the square root of Simpson's diversity index over productive rearrangements. The immuneACCESS repertoire file appears here via TCRdb, limited to in-frame rearrangements. These files lack a portion of the clones; in checked studies, under half of the deficit traces to unresolved V genes, and the cause of the others is not known. D and trimming come from the DNA, and the V and J calls and clone size come from that table. This sample is represented by about 380,000 clones; roughly 87% of them were singletons. Clones ranked in the top ten supply under 3% of the sample.

The rearrangement joined TRBV12-3 or TRBV12-4 to TRBJ1-5; the D segment cannot be called with confidence. Sequenced material: PBMCs or T cells enriched from blood (not recorded which). This clonotype was sampled from a woman in her twenties or thirties who had recovered from COVID-19. CDR3 protein: CASSPGTQPQHF. The DNA reads TGTGCCAGCAGTCCGGGTACGCAGCCCCAGCATTTT.